Each of the 16 T cell receptor beta chains below was sequenced from the same sample in a study of shared clonotypes between healthy human individuals. Generated by immunoSEQ multiplex PCR, the TCRdb table keeps only in-frame clones and is missing some. The sample has 1.5 million to 2.5 million clones; over 85% are singletons. Naive CD8 cells lacked CD45RO and underwent positive selection for CCR7, leaving out terminally differentiated effector memory CD45RA+ cells. The sequencing sample was made of naive CD8+ T cells sorted from blood. These receptors were collected from a man aged 18 to 29 in good health.

The chain is built from TRBV14 and TRBJ1-2, with a possible D match to TRBD1 (5 bases). The CDR3 is made up of 14 amino acids. The germline V gene encodes CDR1 SGHDN and CDR2 FVKESK. Trimming pared 1 base from V and 3 bases from J, leaving 9 bases between. DNA of the CDR3: TGTGCCAGCAGCCAAGGGGGGACGTACTATGGCTACACCTTC. It codes for CASSQGGTYYGYTF.

As DNA, the CDR3 is TGCGCCAGCAGCTTATATACAGGGTATAACGAGCAGTACTTC. Translation: CASSLYTGYNEQYF. This chain connects TRBV5-1 to TRBJ2-7; the D gene is possibly TRBD1 (6 bases). With 2 bases removed from V and 5 bases from J, the gap between germline ends came to 14 bases. Per germline, CDR1 SGHRS and CDR2 YFSETQ. The CDR3 covers 14 residues.

This clone was found a few times. The V and J genes are TRBV9 and TRBJ1-4; TRBD1 agrees at 7 bases. The germline CDR1 and CDR2 sequences are SGDLS and YYNGEE. The CDR3 is made up of 14 amino acids. Germline trimming cut 3 bases from V and 3 bases from J; bases unmatched to any gene: 2. CDR3 sequence: CASSATGSNEKLFF. DNA for the CDR3: TGTGCCAGCAGCGCGACAGGGTCTAATGAAAAACTGTTTTTT. The full variable domain, rest sourced from reference TRBV9 and TRBJ1-4, is DSGVTQTPKHLITATGQRVTLRCSPRSGDLSVYWYQQSLDQGLQFLIQYYNGEERAKGNILERFSAQQFPDLHSELNLSSLELGDSALYFCASSATGSNEKLFFGSGTQLSVL.

The chain employs TRBV5-6 and TRBJ2-7; 9 bases align to TRBD2. J gave up 5 bases and V 3 bases, and 12 bases lay outside the gene matches. Germline CDR1 SGHDT, CDR2 YYEEEE. CDR3 size: 16 residues. CDR3 region: CASSSNIAGDWDEQYF. The CDR3 DNA reads as TGTGCCAGCAGCTCCAATATAGCGGGAGATTGGGACGAGCAGTACTTC. The variable domain in full, with the rest retrieved from reference TRBV5-6 and TRBJ2-7, is DAGVTQSPTHLIKTRGQQVTLRCSPKSGHDTVSWYQQALGQGPQFIFQYYEEEERQRGNFPDRFSGHQFPNYSSELNVNALLLGDSALYLCASSSNIAGDWDEQYFGPGTRLTVT.

This rearrangement joins TRBV6-1 to TRBJ2-7, with 13 bases fitting TRBD2. The V and J ends lost 6 bases and 0 bases, in that order; junction bases with no gene match: 2. In germline, CDR1 is MNHNS, CDR2 SASEGT. CDR3 length: 15 amino acids. The CDR3 bases are TGTGCCAGCAGGGGACTAGCGGGGAACTCCTACGAGCAGTACTTC. Encoded protein: CASRGLAGNSYEQYF.

This chain joins TRBV19 and TRBJ2-7; D may be TRBD1 (6 bases). Trimming pared 5 bases from V and 3 bases from J, leaving 17 bases between. This CDR3 contains 15 residues. Germline V CDR1 and CDR2: LNHDA, SQIVND (reference sequence). The DNA for the CDR3 is TGTGCCAGTAGTCCAGGGGACACCGGAGTCTACGAGCAGTACTTC. Amino acid sequence: CASSPGDTGVYEQYF.

This chain joins TRBV10-3 and TRBJ2-3; D remains unclear. The CDR3 length is 16 residues. The germline CDR1 and CDR2 sequences are ENHRY and SYGVKD. Trimming removed 2 bases from V and 6 bases from J, with 18 bases in between. The CDR3 DNA reads as TGTGCCATCAGTGAGCGAAGGATTAACCCCGGGGATACGCAGTATTTT. It codes for CAISERRINPGDTQYF.

Note on this clone: Within the sample, other DNA sequences also encode this same CDR3. This rearrangement joins TRBV5-6 to TRBJ2-7; D is uncertain. The CDR3 has 12 residues. The germline V gene has CDR1 SGHDT and CDR2 YYEEEE. Trimming cost V 3 bases and J 3 bases, with 7 bases left between them. CDR3 sequence reads: CASSSLDYEQYF. Written as DNA, the CDR3 is TGTGCCAGCAGCTCCCTAGACTACGAGCAGTACTTC.

This clone was counted a single time. The V and J genes are TRBV28 and TRBJ2-3, with TRBD1 matching 9 bases. With V trimmed by 4 bases and J by 3 bases, 5 bases remained unmatched. Germline V gene sequence: CDR1 MDHEN, CDR2 SYDVKM. This CDR3 is 15 amino acids long. In nucleotides, the CDR3 is TGTGCCAGCAGTTCTCCGGGACAGGGAACAGATACGCAGTATTTT. It is translated as CASSSPGQGTDTQYF.

This chain connects TRBV29-1 to TRBJ2-1; the D is unclear. Per the germline V gene, CDR1 is SQVTM and CDR2 is ANQGSEA. The germline V and J ends were trimmed by 7 bases and 7 bases, with 14 bases remaining between them. This CDR3 is built from 12 residues. Here the CDR3 reads CSALVGANEQFF. CDR3 nucleotide sequence: TGCAGCGCCTTAGTGGGCGCTAATGAGCAGTTCTTC.

The chain is built from TRBV11-2 and TRBJ2-1, with TRBD2 matching 8 bases. After removal of 4 bases from V and 8 bases from J, the junction contained 10 bases not matched to a gene. The V gene's germline CDR1 is SGHAT and CDR2 FQNNGV. The CDR3 consists of 15 residues. The CDR3 loop reads CASSSSAGDRDEQFF. CDR3 in DNA: TGTGCCAGCAGCTCCTCAGCGGGAGATAGGGATGAGCAGTTCTTC. The full variable domain, completed using reference TRBV11-2 and TRBJ2-1, is EAGVAQSPRYKIIEKRQSVAFWCNPISGHATLYWYQQILGQGPKLLIQFQNNGVVDDSQLPKDRFSAERLKGVDSTLKIQPAKLEDSAVYLCASSSSAGDRDEQFFGPGTRLTVL.

The gene calls are TRBV4-3 and TRBJ2-2; D perhaps matches TRBD2 (5 bases). V gave up 1 base and J gave up 6 bases, with 18 bases separating them. The CDR3 covers 17 residues. Germline lookup yields CDR1 LGHNA and CDR2 YSLEER. CDR3 sequence (DNA): TGCGCCAGCAGCCAAGGTTCGGGGTCTGGGAATCCCGGGGAGCTGTTTTTT. Translating it yields CASSQGSGSGNPGELFF.

This clone showed up just once. The chain uses TRBV6-1 and TRBJ2-1, with D possibly matching TRBD2 (7 bases). Trimming shortened V by 5 bases and J by 0 bases, and 11 bases separated the two germline ends. This CDR3 region has 15 residues. Germline-derived CDR1 and CDR2 are MNHNS and SASEGT. DNA of the CDR3: TGTGCCAGCAGTAAGGGGGGGAGCTCCTACAATGAGCAGTTCTTC. Amino acid sequence: CASSKGGSSYNEQFF.

In nucleotides, the CDR3 is TGTGCCAGCAGCGACAGCCTTAGCAATCAGCCCCAGCATTTT. It codes for CASSDSLSNQPQHF. This chain joins TRBV5-6 and TRBJ1-5; D possibly corresponds to TRBD1 (5 bases). The CDR3 is made up of 14 amino acids. Germline CDR1 and CDR2: SGHDT and YYEEEE. V was trimmed by 4 bases and J by 0 bases, leaving 8 bases between them. The full variable domain, rest sourced from reference TRBV5-6 and TRBJ1-5, is DAGVTQSPTHLIKTRGQQVTLRCSPKSGHDTVSWYQQALGQGPQFIFQYYEEEERQRGNFPDRFSGHQFPNYSSELNVNALLLGDSALYLCASSDSLSNQPQHFGDGTRLSIL.

A word on this clone: Other nucleotide sequences from this sample produce the same CDR3. This chain uses TRBV7-2 with TRBJ2-7; D is undetermined. The V end lost 1 base, the J end lost 4 bases, and 8 bases lay between the germline ends. Germline V CDR1 and CDR2: SGHTA, FQGNSA. The CDR3 runs 13 residues. The CDR3 is CASSLGLAYEQYF. In nucleotides, the CDR3 is TGTGCCAGCAGCTTAGGACTCGCTTACGAGCAGTACTTC.

This clone was picked up a small number of times. The chain is built from TRBV5-1 and TRBJ1-6, with a possible D match to TRBD1 (5 bases). This CDR3 region has 15 residues. Trimming removed 4 bases at V and 8 bases at J, with 16 bases between. The germline CDR1 and CDR2 sequences are SGHRS and YFSETQ. CDR3 region: CASSGDQGVDSPLHF. For the CDR3, the DNA is TGCGCCAGCAGCGGAGACCAGGGTGTTGATTCACCCCTCCACTTT. Variable domain in full (rest from reference TRBV5-1 and TRBJ1-6): KAGVTQTPRYLIKTRGQQVTLSCSPISGHRSVSWYQQTPGQGLQFLFEYFSETQRNKGNFPGRFSGRQFSNSRSEMNVSTLELGDSALYLCASSGDQGVDSPLHFGNGTRLTVT.